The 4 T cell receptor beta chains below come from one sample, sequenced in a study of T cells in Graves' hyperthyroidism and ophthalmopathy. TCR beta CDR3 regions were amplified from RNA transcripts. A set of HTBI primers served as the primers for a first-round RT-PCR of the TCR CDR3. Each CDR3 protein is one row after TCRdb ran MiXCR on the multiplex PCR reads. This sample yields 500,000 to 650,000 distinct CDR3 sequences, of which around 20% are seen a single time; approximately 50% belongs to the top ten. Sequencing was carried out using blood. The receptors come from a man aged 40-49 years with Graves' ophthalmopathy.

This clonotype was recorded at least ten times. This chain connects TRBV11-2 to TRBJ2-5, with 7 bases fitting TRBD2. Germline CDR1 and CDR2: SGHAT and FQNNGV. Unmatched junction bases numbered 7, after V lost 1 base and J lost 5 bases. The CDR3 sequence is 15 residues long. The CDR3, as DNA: TGTGCCAGCAGCTTAGTTACGGGAGCGGGGGAGACCCAGTACTTC. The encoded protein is CASSLVTGAGETQYF. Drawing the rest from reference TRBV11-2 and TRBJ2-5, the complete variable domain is EAGVAQSPRYKIIEKRQSVAFWCNPISGHATLYWYQQILGQGPKLLIQFQNNGVVDDSQLPKDRFSAERLKGVDSTLKIQPAKLEDSAVYLCASSLVTGAGETQYFGPGTRLLVL.

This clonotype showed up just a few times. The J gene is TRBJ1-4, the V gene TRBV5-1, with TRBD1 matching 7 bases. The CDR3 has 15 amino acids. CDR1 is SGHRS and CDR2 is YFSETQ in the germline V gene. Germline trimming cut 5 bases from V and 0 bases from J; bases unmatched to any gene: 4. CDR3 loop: CASSIDRATNEKLFF. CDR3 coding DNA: TGCGCCAGCAGTATTGACAGGGCAACTAATGAAAAACTGTTTTTT.

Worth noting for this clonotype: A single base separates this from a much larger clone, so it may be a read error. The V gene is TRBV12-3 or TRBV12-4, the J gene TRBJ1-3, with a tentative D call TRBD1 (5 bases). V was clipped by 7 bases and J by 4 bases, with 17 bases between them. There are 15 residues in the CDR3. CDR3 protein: CASIPQGGEGNTIYF. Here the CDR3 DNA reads TGTGCCAGCATCCCTCAGGGAGGGGAGGGAAACACCATATATTTT.

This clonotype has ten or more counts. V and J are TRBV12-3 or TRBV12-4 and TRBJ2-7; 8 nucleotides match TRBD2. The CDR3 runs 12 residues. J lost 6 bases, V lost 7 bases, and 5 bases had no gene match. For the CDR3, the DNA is TGTGCCAGCACTGCGGGAGGAGGCGAGCAGTACTTC. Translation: CASTAGGGEQYF.